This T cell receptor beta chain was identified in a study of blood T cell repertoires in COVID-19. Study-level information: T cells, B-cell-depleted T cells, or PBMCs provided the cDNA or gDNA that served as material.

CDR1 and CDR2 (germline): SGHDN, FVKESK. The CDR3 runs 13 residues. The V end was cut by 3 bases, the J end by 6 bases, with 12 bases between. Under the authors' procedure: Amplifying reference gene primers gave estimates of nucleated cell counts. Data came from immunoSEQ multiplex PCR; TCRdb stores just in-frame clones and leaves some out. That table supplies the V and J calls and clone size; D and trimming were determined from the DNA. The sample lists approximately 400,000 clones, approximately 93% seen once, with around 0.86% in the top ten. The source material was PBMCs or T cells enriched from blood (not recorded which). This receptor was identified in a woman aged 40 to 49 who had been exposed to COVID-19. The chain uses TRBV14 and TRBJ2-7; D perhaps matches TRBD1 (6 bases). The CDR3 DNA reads TGTGCCAGCAGCCAGGGGGCGCGAAGCGAGCAGTACTTC. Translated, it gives CASSQGARSEQYF.